This T cell receptor (beta chain) was identified during a study of early T cells in non-severe SARS-CoV-2 infection. Unique molecular identifiers were affixed to single, distinct cDNA molecules. MiXCR, applied by TCRdb to the 5' RACE reads, yields one record per CDR3 protein. The table records about 33,000 distinct CDR3 sequences, 4.5% to 6% of them present only once. The sample holds many counts of this clonotype. The CDR3 has 14 residues. In germline, CDR1 is DFQATT, CDR2 SNEGSKA (reference sequence). Germline trimming cut 3 bases from V and 2 bases from J; bases unmatched to any gene: 4. The specimen sequenced was whole blood. V usage is TRBV20-1 and J usage is TRBJ2-3, with TRBD2 matching 8 bases. This TCR was recovered from an adult who was a healthcare worker with PCR-confirmed SARS-CoV-2 infection or an uninfected control (not recorded which). CDR3 nucleotides: TGCAGTGCTAGGGTAGCGGGAACCACAGATACGCAGTATTTT. Its protein product is CSARVAGTTDTQYF.